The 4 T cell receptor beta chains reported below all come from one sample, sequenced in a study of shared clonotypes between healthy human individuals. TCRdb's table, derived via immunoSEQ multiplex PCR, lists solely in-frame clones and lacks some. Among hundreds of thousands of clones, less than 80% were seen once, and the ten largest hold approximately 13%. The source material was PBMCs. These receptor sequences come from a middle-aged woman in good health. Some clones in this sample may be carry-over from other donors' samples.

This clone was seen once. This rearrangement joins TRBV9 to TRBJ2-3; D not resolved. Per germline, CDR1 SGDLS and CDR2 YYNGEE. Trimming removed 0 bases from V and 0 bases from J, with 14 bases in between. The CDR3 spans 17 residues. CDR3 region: CASSVAVGTLSTDTQYF. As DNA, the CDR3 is TGTGCCAGCAGCGTAGCTGTGGGAACCCTCAGCACAGATACGCAGTATTTT.

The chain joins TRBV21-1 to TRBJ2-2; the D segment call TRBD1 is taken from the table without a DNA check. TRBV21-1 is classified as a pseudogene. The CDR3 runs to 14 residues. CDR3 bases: TGTGCCAGCAGCGCTAGGGGGCGGTCAGGGGAGCTGTTTTTT. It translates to CASSARGRSGELFF.

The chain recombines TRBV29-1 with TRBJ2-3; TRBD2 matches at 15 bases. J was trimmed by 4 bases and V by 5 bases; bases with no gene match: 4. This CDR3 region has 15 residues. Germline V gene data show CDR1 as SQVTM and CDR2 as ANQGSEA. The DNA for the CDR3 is TGCAGCGTTCGGACTAGCGGGGGGGGTGCAGATACGCAGTATTTT. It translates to CSVRTSGGGADTQYF.

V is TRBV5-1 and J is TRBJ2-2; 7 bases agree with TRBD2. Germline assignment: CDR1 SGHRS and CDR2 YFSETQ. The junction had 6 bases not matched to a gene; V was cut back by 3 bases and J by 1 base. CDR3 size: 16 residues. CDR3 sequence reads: CASSYTGTMNTGELFF. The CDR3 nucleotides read TGCGCCAGCAGCTACACCGGGACTATGAACACCGGGGAGCTGTTTTTT. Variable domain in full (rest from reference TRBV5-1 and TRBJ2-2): KAGVTQTPRYLIKTRGQQVTLSCSPISGHRSVSWYQQTPGQGLQFLFEYFSETQRNKGNFPGRFSGRQFSNSRSEMNVSTLELGDSALYLCASSYTGTMNTGELFFGEGSRLTVL.